This TCR beta chain stems from a study of blood T cell repertoires in COVID-19 (dated by TCRdb to the early 2020s). The study in broad terms: Samples covering the acute and convalescent phases of COVID-19 were provided by collaborators in the United States, Italy and Spain. The material from the prospective study consisted of cDNA or gDNA derived from T cells, B-cell-depleted T cells, or PBMCs. The repertoires were released in a freely available public database meant as a resource for research on the immune response to SARS-CoV-2. The samples were drawn from two sources: the first 160 participants of the ongoing ImmuneRACE study, and 1,200 or so subjects contributed by 6 global collaborators. Where available, HLA class I and class II types were obtained from metadata supplied by the sample provider rather than from assay-based typing. Sample metadata almost always included a de-identified subject ID, COVID-19 status, age in years and sex. Deeply sampled blood TCRbeta repertoires from subjects exposed to, actively infected with, or recovered from COVID-19 were included in the dataset. General findings and caveats noted by the study authors: Clinical and demographic metadata were provided uncurated, with the amount varying by source and participant.

Collaborating institutions collected whole blood in K2EDTA tubes following their own protocols. For TCRbeta analysis, collaborator samples were shipped as frozen whole blood, as isolated PBMCs, or as DNA extracted from either sample type. TCRbeta CDR3 regions were amplified from genomic DNA using the immunoSEQ Assay, a bias-controlled multiplex PCR. The published analysis was carried out like this. Nucleated cell counts per sample were estimated from amplification of reference gene primers within the assay. Sequence reads were collapsed and filtered to measure the absolute abundance of every unique TCRbeta CDR3 rearrangement. For each sample, productive Simpson clonality was calculated by taking the square root of Simpson's diversity index across productive rearrangements. As stored in TCRdb, this immuneACCESS dataset retains in-frame rearrangements with V and J assigned. A fraction of the clones does not appear; measured against another copy, unresolved V genes explain less than half of the discrepancy, and the remainder lacks a known reason. That table furnishes V, J and clone size, whereas the DNA furnished D and trimming. This sample gives a few hundred thousand clones in total; roughly 84% of them show up just once. 18% of the sample is held by the ten biggest clonotypes.

Concerning this clone: The antigen it binds to is not known. It has no much larger one-base neighbor in the sample; base qualities were not kept.

A distance of 8 bases separates the germline ends of V and J, which lose 0 bases and 4 bases respectively. CDR1 MNHEY and CDR2 SVGAGI are derived from the germline V gene. From its cysteine to its phenylalanine, the CDR3 spans 14 amino acids. Only the CDR3 part of the read is kept: 42 bases, read in frame from the first base. The chain uses TRBV6-5 and TRBJ2-3; TRBD2 is perhaps the D gene, given 5 matching bases. The TCR originated in a woman over 75 with active or convalescent COVID-19. Sequencing input: peripheral blood. The nucleotide sequence reads as follows: TGTGCCAGCAGTTACTCGGACGGGGCAGATACGCAGTATTTT. It codes for CASSYSDGADTQYF.